Here is one T cell receptor (beta chain) with its context. This record belongs to a study of control samples from healthy donors and cancer patients. The CDR3 extends over 16 amino acids. Per germline, CDR1 GTSNPN and CDR2 SVGIG (reference sequence). Between the trimmed V and J ends, which lost 0 bases and 8 bases, there was a span of 19 bases. TCRdb keeps only in-frame clones here, not all; method: immunoSEQ multiplex PCR. The sample shows approximately 93,000 clones, 85% to 90% of them seen only once. The sample consisted of PBMCs. The rearrangement links TRBV30 to TRBJ1-4, with D possibly TRBD1 on 6 matching bases. The origin of this receptor is a woman aged 45 to 65 with colorectal cancer. The CDR3 DNA reads as TGTGCCTGGAGTGTACGAGGGGGGGGAACGGCGGAAAAACTGTTTTTT. This sequence encodes CAWSVRGGGTAEKLFF.